Presented here are 25 T cell receptor beta chains from one specimen sequenced in a study of T cells in Graves' hyperthyroidism and ophthalmopathy. Template material for amplifying TCR beta CDR3 regions consisted of RNA transcripts. An initial round of RT-PCR targeting the TCR CDR3 relied on the HTBI primer set. TCRdb reprocessed the multiplex PCR reads with MiXCR, giving one entry per CDR3 protein. The table includes some 600,000 distinct CDR3 sequences, roughly 13% detected once. Input material: blood. These receptors were obtained from a woman aged 30 to 39 with Graves' hyperthyroidism that later progressed to Graves' ophthalmopathy.

This clonotype was counted a single time. At one end the junction does not follow the germline gene, possibly because of a read error. The V and J genes are TRBV27 and TRBJ2-2, with a tentative D call TRBD1 (6 bases). CDR1 is MNHEY, CDR2 SMNVEV, per germline (reference sequence). This CDR3 has 14 amino acids. CDR3 in amino acids: CASTGTTNTGELLF. In nucleotides, the CDR3 is TGTGCCAGTACCGGGACAACGAACACCGGGGAGCTGTTGTTT.

This clonotype was picked up a small number of times. The V gene is TRBV3-1, the J gene TRBJ2-1; a possible D gene is TRBD2 (6 bases). Germline CDR1 is LGHDT and CDR2 is YNNKEL (reference sequence). V was cut by 1 base and J by 3 bases, with 10 bases left in between. This CDR3 region has 15 residues. The CDR3 coding sequence is TGTGCCAGCAGCCAAGCGGGAGTCTACTACAATGAGCAGTTCTTC. Protein: CASSQAGVYYNEQFF.

Regarding this clonotype: A much bigger clone sits one base away, suggesting this may be a read error. V usage is TRBV7-8 and J usage is TRBJ2-5; 10 bases align to TRBD2. The CDR3 extends over 18 amino acids. The V and J ends lost 2 bases and 4 bases, in that order; junction bases with no gene match: 13. The germline V gene encodes CDR1 SGHVS and CDR2 FQNEAQ. CDR3 amino acids: CASSLTGLAGVGPETQYF. Here the CDR3 DNA reads TGTGCCAGCAGCTTAACGGGGCTAGCGGGAGTGGGGCCAGAGACCCAGTACTTC.

The rearrangement uses TRBV5-1 and TRBJ2-7; D remains unclear. V was clipped by 1 base and J by 4 bases, with 15 bases between them. The CDR3 is 15 residues long. CDR1 and CDR2 (germline): SGHRS, YFSETQ. CDR3 loop: CASSLSTDRLYEQYF. CDR3 nucleotide sequence: TGCGCCAGCAGCTTGTCTACAGATCGTCTTTACGAGCAGTACTTC.

This sequence joins TRBV4-1 and TRBJ2-7, with unresolved D. The V end was cut by 4 bases, the J end by 0 bases, with 7 bases between. Per germline, CDR1 MGHRA and CDR2 YSYEKL. The CDR3 runs to 13 residues. The CDR3 nucleotides read TGCGCCAGCAGCCCCTCCGACTCCTACGAGCAGTACTTC. As protein: CASSPSDSYEQYF.

This clonotype was seen many times. The V gene is TRBV28, the J gene TRBJ2-7, with D perhaps matching TRBD1 (5 bases). Between the trimmed V and J ends, which lost 2 bases and 6 bases, there was a span of 14 bases. Germline CDR1 reads MDHEN; CDR2 reads SYDVKM. The CDR3 runs 14 residues. The CDR3 is CASSLVYGQGEQYF. The CDR3 nucleotides read TGTGCCAGCAGTTTAGTCTATGGGCAGGGCGAGCAGTACTTC.

The chain employs TRBV7-2 and TRBJ2-3; D unclear. Trimming removed 1 base from V and 6 bases from J, with 11 bases in between. This CDR3 region has 14 residues. CDR1 SGHTA and CDR2 FQGNSA come from the germline V gene. The CDR3 reads CASSLVELLDTQYF. The CDR3 DNA follows: TGTGCCAGCAGCTTAGTAGAACTACTGGATACGCAGTATTTT.

This clonotype was seen repeatedly, ten times or more. This chain uses TRBV10-3 with TRBJ2-1; 12 nucleotides match TRBD2. V was clipped by 3 bases and J by 4 bases; unmatched bases: 7. Germline V lookup: CDR1 ENHRY, CDR2 SYGVKD. The CDR3 spans 17 residues. CDR3 region: CAISDPGLAGDYNEQFF. The CDR3 coding sequence is TGTGCCATCAGTGACCCGGGACTAGCGGGCGATTACAATGAGCAGTTCTTC.

Many counts were recorded for this clonotype. This chain joins TRBV7-8 and TRBJ2-2; D may be TRBD2 (5 bases). V was trimmed by 2 bases and J by 3 bases, leaving 16 bases between them. The CDR3 runs 17 residues. CDR1 SGHVS and CDR2 FQNEAQ come from the germline V gene. CDR3 in amino acids: CASSLIQREPYTGELFF. The CDR3 DNA follows: TGTGCCAGCAGCTTAATCCAGAGGGAGCCATACACCGGGGAGCTGTTTTTT.

This clonotype was found many times. The CDR3 reads CASSVMTGGTEAFF. The DNA of the CDR3 is TGTGCCAGCAGCGTGATGACAGGGGGAACTGAAGCTTTCTTT. This sequence joins TRBV9 and TRBJ1-1; 9 bases map to TRBD1. The CDR3 runs 14 residues. Germline CDR1 is SGDLS and CDR2 is YYNGEE. The V gene end was trimmed by 2 bases and the J gene end by 5 bases; junction bases not matched to a gene: 4.

In its sample, this clonotype was seen a few times. The V gene is TRBV20-1, the J gene TRBJ2-4, with TRBD2 as a possible D gene (5 bases). Germline CDR1 reads DFQATT; CDR2 reads SNEGSKA (reference sequence). The CDR3 consists of 15 residues. Deletions cut 4 bases from V and 3 bases from J, with 16 bases between. This chain's CDR3 is CSATEGGYGKNIQYF. Written as DNA, the CDR3 is TGCAGTGCTACCGAAGGCGGGTACGGCAAAAACATTCAGTACTTC.

The chain carries TRBV29-1 and TRBJ2-1, with 7 bases aligning to TRBD2. The trim removed 4 bases at V and 2 bases at J, leaving 5 bases unmatched. The CDR3 length is 14 residues. Germline V gene lookup returns CDR1 SQVTM and CDR2 ANQGSEA. In DNA, the CDR3 is TGCAGCGTTGCTAGCGGTCTTACCTACAATGAGCAGTTCTTC. Protein product: CSVASGLTYNEQFF.

This clonotype was counted between two and nine times. The chain employs TRBV30 and TRBJ1-1; D is possibly TRBD1 (5 bases). Trimming pared 8 bases from V and 5 bases from J, leaving 18 bases between. Germline V gene sequence: CDR1 GTSNPN, CDR2 SVGIG (reference sequence). The CDR3 sequence is 13 residues long. This CDR3 reads CAHTQFQGTEAFF. CDR3 DNA sequence: TGTGCCCACACTCAATTTCAGGGAACTGAAGCTTTCTTT. Together with reference TRBV30 and TRBJ1-1, the CDR3 gives the full variable domain: SQTIHQWPATLVQPVGSPLSLECTVEGTSNPNLYWYRQAAGRGLQLLFYSVGIGQISSEVPQNLSASRPQDRQFILSSKKLLLSDSGFYLCAHTQFQGTEAFFGQGTRLTVV.

At least ten counts were recorded for this clonotype. V and J are TRBV27 and TRBJ1-2; D not resolved. Germline CDR1 is MNHEY and CDR2 is SMNVEV (reference sequence). The V gene lost 2 bases and the J gene lost 7 bases, with 11 bases spanning the gap. The CDR3 runs 13 residues. The DNA of the CDR3 is TGTGCCAGCAGTTTAGACCCTAGGCGTGGCTACACCTTC. Protein sequence: CASSLDPRRGYTF.

V usage is TRBV5-4 and J usage is TRBJ2-7; TRBD2 matches at 9 bases. Unmatched junction bases numbered 8, after V lost 4 bases and J lost 0 bases. Germline V gives CDR1 SGHNT, CDR2 YYREEE (reference sequence). The CDR3 is made up of 16 amino acids. CDR3 coding DNA: TGTGCCAGCAGCCCGCCTCTGACTAGCGGCTCCTACGAGCAGTACTTC. Encoded protein: CASSPPLTSGSYEQYF. Based on the CDR3 plus reference TRBV5-4 and TRBJ2-7, the full variable domain is ETGVTQSPTHLIKTRGQQVTLRCSSQSGHNTVSWYQQALGQGPQFIFQYYREEENGRGNFPPRFSGLQFPNYSSELNVNALELDDSALYLCASSPPLTSGSYEQYFGPGTRLTVT.

Concerning this clonotype: This may stem from a read error, because a much larger clone lies one nucleotide away. This chain uses TRBV12-3 or TRBV12-4 with TRBJ1-4, with 7 bases matching TRBD1. This CDR3 spans 16 amino acids. Trimming cost V 7 bases and J 0 bases; bases outside gene matches: 8. CDR3 sequence: CASTFKGAATNEKLFF. DNA for the CDR3: TGTGCCAGCACTTTCAAGGGGGCCGCAACTAATGAAAAACTGTTTTTT.

The table lists this clonotype with a few counts. The CDR3 bases are TGTGCCAGTAGTATAGCCGATACAGGGGGCTATGGCTACACCTTC. The encoded protein is CASSIADTGGYGYTF. The chain couples TRBV19 to TRBJ1-2, with 8 bases fitting TRBD1. CDR3 size: 15 residues. Germline lookup yields CDR1 LNHDA and CDR2 SQIVND (reference sequence). V was pared by 1 base and J by 4 bases, with 5 bases of the junction left unmatched. The full variable domain, with the rest looked up from reference TRBV19 and TRBJ1-2, is DGGITQSPKYLFRKEGQNVTLSCEQNLNHDAMYWYRQDPGQGLRLIYYSQIVNDFQKGDIAEGYSVSREKKESFPLTVTSAQKNPTAFYLCASSIADTGGYGYTFGSGTRLTVV.

This clonotype was counted at least ten times. The chain recombines TRBV18 with TRBJ2-3; no firm D call. The length of the CDR3 is 15 residues. Germline V gene sequence: CDR1 KGHSH, CDR2 LQKENI. The ends were cut back, 3 bases at V and 5 bases at J, with 15 bases in the middle. The CDR3 nucleotides read TGTGCCAGCTCACCTCAAAGTCCGACGGGAGATACGCAGTATTTT. It encodes CASSPQSPTGDTQYF.

The rearrangement links TRBV12-3 or TRBV12-4 to TRBJ1-6, with 11 bases identical to TRBD1. V dropped 0 bases and J dropped 6; count of bases not matched to a gene: 4. CDR3 size: 17 residues. CDR3 amino acids: CASSLAGTGGTNSPLHF. CDR3 DNA: TGTGCCAGCAGTTTAGCCGGGACAGGGGGTACTAATTCACCCCTCCACTTT.

The CDR3 region is CASSLETGSDEKLFF. CDR3 nucleotide sequence: TGTGCCAGCAGCTTAGAGACAGGGTCAGATGAAAAACTGTTTTTT. The rearrangement uses TRBV7-6 and TRBJ1-4, with TRBD1 matching over 7 bases. V lost 1 base, J lost 6 bases, and 5 bases stayed unmatched. CDR3 length equals 15 residues. Germline CDR1 SGHVS, CDR2 FNYEAQ.

This clonotype was counted ten times or more. The rearrangement joins TRBV11-2 to TRBJ2-5; maybe TRBD2 (5 bases). The CDR3 has 15 amino acids. V was pared by 8 bases and J by 2 bases, with 18 bases between. The germline CDR1 and CDR2 sequences are SGHAT and FQNNGV. The CDR3 loop reads CASLGLSGYQETQYF. CDR3 coding DNA: TGTGCCAGCTTGGGCTTATCGGGGTATCAAGAGACCCAGTACTTC.

The rearrangement uses TRBV7-2 and TRBJ2-3; TRBD1 matches at 7 bases. The CDR3 runs 17 residues. V lost 0 bases to trimming and J lost 0 bases; unmatched junction nucleotides: 6. Germline V gives CDR1 SGHTA, CDR2 FQGNSA. The CDR3 DNA is TGTGCCAGCAGCTTAGCGGACAGGTTTTGGAGCACAGATACGCAGTATTTT. It encodes CASSLADRFWSTDTQYF.

Many counts were recorded for this clonotype. The genes are TRBV11-2 and TRBJ2-5; 7 bases are a match to TRBD1. This CDR3 has 17 residues. With 5 bases clipped from V and 3 bases from J, the junction kept 15 bases outside the gene matches. Per the germline V gene, CDR1 is SGHAT and CDR2 is FQNNGV. DNA for the CDR3: TGTGCCAGCAGCGTCGGTATGGGGCAGGGGGTTGAAGAGACCCAGTACTTC. It specifies CASSVGMGQGVEETQYF. Complete variable domain (other parts from reference TRBV11-2 and TRBJ2-5): EAGVAQSPRYKIIEKRQSVAFWCNPISGHATLYWYQQILGQGPKLLIQFQNNGVVDDSQLPKDRFSAERLKGVDSTLKIQPAKLEDSAVYLCASSVGMGQGVEETQYFGPGTRLLVL.

This clonotype has ten or more counts. In DNA form, the CDR3 reads TGTGCCGGTGGTCGGGGCGATCGTGAAGCCAACGTCCTGACTTTC. It codes for CAGGRGDREANVLTF. The rearrangement uses TRBV6-1 and TRBJ2-6, with D perhaps TRBD1 or TRBD2 (5 bases each). V lost 11 bases and J lost 7, with 21 bases in between. In germline, CDR1 is MNHNS, CDR2 SASEGT. The CDR3 spans 15 residues.

This clonotype was recorded a few times. This may be a read error: a much more frequent sequence differs by one nucleotide. The CDR3 does not end in the conserved phenylalanine or tryptophan, so this is likely a read error. The chain joins TRBV28 to TRBJ2-6; D unclear. V gave up 4 bases and J gave up 4 bases, with 8 bases separating them. Per germline, CDR1 MDHEN and CDR2 SYDVKM. The CDR3 extends over 14 amino acids. The CDR3 sequence is CASSYPDGANVLTL. The CDR3 DNA sequence: TGTGCCAGCAGTTACCCGGACGGGGCCAACGTCCTGACTCTC.